The following is a TCR beta chain sequence with its context. The antigen is not known. The record originates from a study of shared clonotypes between healthy human individuals. Across the study: CD8 memory received one plate per donor, CD8 naive two, CD4 memory three and CD4 naive three.

Once extracted for a subset, genomic DNA was divided evenly among several immunoSEQ plates. TCRdb's table, derived via immunoSEQ multiplex PCR, lists solely in-frame clones and lacks some. The sample shows about 1.9 million clones, roughly 93% of them seen only once. In the naive CD8 group, cells lacked CD45RO and were positively selected for CCR7, so terminally differentiated effector memory CD45RA+ cells were left out. Whole-study results and caveats: Rarefaction demonstrated incomplete sorted-subset sequencing despite large depth. The study found roughly 5% of naive CD4 clonotypes shared across a handful of donors.

The ends lost 0 bases at V and 2 bases at J; junction bases unmatched: 5. The CDR3 loop spans 16 amino acids. Germline V gene lookup returns CDR1 SGHDT and CDR2 YYEEEE. The sample taken for sequencing was naive CD8+ T cells from PBMCs. This receptor was identified in a man in his late teens or twenties in good health. Some clones in this sample may be carry-over from other donors' samples. The rearrangement uses TRBV5-6 and TRBJ2-7; 10 nucleotides match TRBD2. Here the CDR3 DNA reads TGTGCCAGCAGCTTGGGGACTAGCGGACTAACCTACGAGCAGTACTTC. It codes for CASSLGTSGLTYEQYF.